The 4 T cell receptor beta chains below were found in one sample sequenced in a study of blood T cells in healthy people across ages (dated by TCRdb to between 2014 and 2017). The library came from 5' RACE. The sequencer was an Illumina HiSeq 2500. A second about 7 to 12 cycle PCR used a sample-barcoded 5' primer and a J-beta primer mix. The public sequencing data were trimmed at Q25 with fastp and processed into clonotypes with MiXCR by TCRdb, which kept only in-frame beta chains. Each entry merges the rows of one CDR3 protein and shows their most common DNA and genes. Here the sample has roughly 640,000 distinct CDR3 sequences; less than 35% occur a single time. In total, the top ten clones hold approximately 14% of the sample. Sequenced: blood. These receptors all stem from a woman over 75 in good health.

CDR3 nucleotide sequence: TGTGCCAGCAGTTCCTCCGGACAGGGGGCCTACGAGCAGTACTTC. As protein: CASSSSGQGAYEQYF. The genes are TRBV28 and TRBJ2-7; 10 nucleotides match TRBD1. The CDR3 spans 15 residues. Germline V gives CDR1 MDHEN, CDR2 SYDVKM. V lost 4 bases and J lost 2; bases outside the gene matches: 5.

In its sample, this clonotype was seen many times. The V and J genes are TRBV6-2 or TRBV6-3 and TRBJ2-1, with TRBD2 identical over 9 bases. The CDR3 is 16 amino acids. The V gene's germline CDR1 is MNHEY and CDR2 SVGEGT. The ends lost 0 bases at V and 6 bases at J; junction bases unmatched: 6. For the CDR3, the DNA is TGTGCCAGCAGTTACTCGTTGCGGGGGGGCCTCAATGAGCAGTTCTTC. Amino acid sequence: CASSYSLRGGLNEQFF.

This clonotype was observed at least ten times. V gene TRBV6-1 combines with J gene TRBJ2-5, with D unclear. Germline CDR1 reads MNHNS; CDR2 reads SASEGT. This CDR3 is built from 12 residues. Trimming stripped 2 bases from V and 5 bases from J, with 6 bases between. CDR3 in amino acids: CASSENGETQYF. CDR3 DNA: TGTGCCAGCAGTGAAAACGGGGAGACCCAGTACTTC.

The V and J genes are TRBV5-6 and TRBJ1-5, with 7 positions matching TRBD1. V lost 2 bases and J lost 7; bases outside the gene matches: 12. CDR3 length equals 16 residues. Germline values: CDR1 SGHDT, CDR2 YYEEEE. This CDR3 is CASSLGTEHNMQPQHF. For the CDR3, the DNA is TGTGCCAGCAGCTTAGGGACAGAACATAATATGCAGCCCCAGCATTTT.